This TCR beta chain was sequenced during a study of cytomegalovirus exposure and HLA in healthy donors. Points from the study as a whole: Beyond CMV serostatus, there was no information to go on about immune exposure.

Germline V gives CDR1 SQVTM, CDR2 ANQGSEA. V was cut by 4 bases and J by 0 bases, with 9 bases left in between. The CDR3 is 13 amino acids. The primer mix had 60 Vbeta and 13 Jbeta primers. Sequencing was performed with immunoSEQ multiplex PCR; in TCRdb, only in-frame clones are kept and a portion is missing. The sample includes about 200,000 clones. Remarks on this clone: Its antigen is not known.

The donors (healthy individuals) were bone marrow donors. This sequence joins TRBV29-1 and TRBJ1-1; D unclear. The sequence came from a girl aged 2-10 years in good health and CMV-seropositive. What was sequenced was PBMCs. Here the CDR3 DNA reads TGCAGCGTTGGTGTAGCAATGAACACTGAAGCTTTCTTT. Its translation: CSVGVAMNTEAFF.